Included here is one TCR beta chain sequence, with context. The assay was immunoSEQ multiplex PCR, and TCRdb's table has in-frame clones only and misses some. The sample shows about 14,000 clones, over 65% of them seen only once. This record belongs to a study of blood T cell repertoires in COVID-19. The trim removed 4 bases at V and 1 base at J, leaving 8 bases unmatched. The CDR3 spans 15 residues. Germline assignment: CDR1 SGHDT and CDR2 YYEEEE. Sequencing used peripheral blood. This chain links TRBV5-6 with TRBJ2-7; 7 nucleotides line up with TRBD1. The sequence came from a boy aged 2 to 9 with active or convalescent COVID-19. The DNA of the CDR3 is TGTGCCAGCAGCCCCCTAGGGGACAGATCCTACGAGCAGTACTTC. Translated: CASSPLGDRSYEQYF.